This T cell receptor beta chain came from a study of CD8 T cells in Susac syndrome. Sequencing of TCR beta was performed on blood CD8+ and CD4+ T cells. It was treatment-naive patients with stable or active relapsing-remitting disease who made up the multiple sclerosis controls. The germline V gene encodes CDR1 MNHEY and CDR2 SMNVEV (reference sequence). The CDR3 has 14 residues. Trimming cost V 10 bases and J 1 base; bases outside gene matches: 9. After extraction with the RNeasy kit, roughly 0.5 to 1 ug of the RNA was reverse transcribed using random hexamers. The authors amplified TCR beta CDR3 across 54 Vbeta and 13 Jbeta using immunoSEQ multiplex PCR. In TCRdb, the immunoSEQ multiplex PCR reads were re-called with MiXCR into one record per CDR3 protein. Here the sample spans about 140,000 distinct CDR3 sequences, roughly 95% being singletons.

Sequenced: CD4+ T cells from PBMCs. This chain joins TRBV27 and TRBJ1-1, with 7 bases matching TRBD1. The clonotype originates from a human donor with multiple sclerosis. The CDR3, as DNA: TGTGCCACCCGAAACAGGGGTACGAACACTGAAGCTTTCTTT. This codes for CATRNRGTNTEAFF.